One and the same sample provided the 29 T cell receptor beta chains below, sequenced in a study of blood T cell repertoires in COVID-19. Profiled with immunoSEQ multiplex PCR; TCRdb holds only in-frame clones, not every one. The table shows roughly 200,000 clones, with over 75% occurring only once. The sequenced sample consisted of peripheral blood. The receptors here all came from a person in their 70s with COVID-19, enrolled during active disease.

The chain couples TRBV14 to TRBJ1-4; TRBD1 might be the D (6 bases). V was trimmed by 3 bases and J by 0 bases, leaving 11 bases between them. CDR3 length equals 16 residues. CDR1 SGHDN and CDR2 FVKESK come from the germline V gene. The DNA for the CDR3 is TGTGCCAGCAGCCAGCTGGACAGTCCAACTAATGAAAAACTGTTTTTT. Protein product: CASSQLDSPTNEKLFF.

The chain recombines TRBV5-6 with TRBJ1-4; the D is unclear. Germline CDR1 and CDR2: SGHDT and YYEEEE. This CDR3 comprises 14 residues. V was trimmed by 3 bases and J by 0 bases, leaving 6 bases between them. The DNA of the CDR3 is TGTGCCAGCAGCTCAGAAGCAACTAATGAAAAACTGTTTTTT. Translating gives CASSSEATNEKLFF.

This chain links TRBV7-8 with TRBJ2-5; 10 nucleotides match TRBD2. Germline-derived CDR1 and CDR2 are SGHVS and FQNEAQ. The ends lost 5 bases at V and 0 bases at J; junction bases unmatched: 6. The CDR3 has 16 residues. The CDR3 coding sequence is TGTGCCAGCAGCCGAGTAGCGGGAGGAAACCAAGAGACCCAGTACTTC. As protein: CASSRVAGGNQETQYF.

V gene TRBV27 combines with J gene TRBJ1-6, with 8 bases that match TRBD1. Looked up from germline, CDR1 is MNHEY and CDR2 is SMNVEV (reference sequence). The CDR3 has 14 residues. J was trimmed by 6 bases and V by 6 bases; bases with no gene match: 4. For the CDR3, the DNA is TGTGCCAGCAGCTCGACAGGGGTTAATTCACCCCTCCACTTT. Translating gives CASSSTGVNSPLHF.

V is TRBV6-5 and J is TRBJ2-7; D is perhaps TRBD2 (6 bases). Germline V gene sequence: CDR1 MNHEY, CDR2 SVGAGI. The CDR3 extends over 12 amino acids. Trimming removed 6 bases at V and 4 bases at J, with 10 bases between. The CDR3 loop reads CASREGEYEQYF. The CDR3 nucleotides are TGTGCCAGCAGGGAGGGAGAGTACGAGCAGTACTTC.

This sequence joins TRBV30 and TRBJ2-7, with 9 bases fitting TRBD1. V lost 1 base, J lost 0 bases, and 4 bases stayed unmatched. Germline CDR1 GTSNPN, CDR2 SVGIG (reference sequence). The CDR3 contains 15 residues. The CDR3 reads CAWSGTGVISYEQYF. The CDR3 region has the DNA TGTGCCTGGAGTGGGACAGGGGTTATCTCCTACGAGCAGTACTTC.

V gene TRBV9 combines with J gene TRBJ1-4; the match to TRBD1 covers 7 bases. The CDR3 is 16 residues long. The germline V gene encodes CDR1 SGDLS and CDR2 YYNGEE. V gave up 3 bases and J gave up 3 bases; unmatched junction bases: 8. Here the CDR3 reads CASSARQGMSNEKLFF. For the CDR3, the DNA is TGTGCCAGCAGCGCGAGACAGGGCATGTCTAATGAAAAACTGTTTTTT.

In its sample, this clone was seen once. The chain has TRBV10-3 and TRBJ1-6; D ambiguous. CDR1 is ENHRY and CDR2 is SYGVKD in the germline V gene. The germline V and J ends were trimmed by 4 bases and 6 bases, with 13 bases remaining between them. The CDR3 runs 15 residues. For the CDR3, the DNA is TGTGCCATCAGTGGAAGGGATGCGGGTAATTCACCCCTCCACTTT. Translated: CAISGRDAGNSPLHF.

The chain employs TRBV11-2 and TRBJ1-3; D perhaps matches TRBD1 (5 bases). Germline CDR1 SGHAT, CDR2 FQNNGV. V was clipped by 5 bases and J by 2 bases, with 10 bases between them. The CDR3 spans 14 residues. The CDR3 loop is CASSLGLPGNTIYF. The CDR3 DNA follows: TGTGCCAGCAGCCTGGGACTCCCTGGAAACACCATATATTTT.

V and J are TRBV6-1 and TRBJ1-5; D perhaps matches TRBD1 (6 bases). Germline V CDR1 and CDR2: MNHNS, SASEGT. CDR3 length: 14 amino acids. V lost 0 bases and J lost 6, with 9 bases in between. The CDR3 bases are TGTGCCAGCAGTGAAGCGGCGGGGGCTCAGCCCCAGCATTTT. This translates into CASSEAAGAQPQHF.

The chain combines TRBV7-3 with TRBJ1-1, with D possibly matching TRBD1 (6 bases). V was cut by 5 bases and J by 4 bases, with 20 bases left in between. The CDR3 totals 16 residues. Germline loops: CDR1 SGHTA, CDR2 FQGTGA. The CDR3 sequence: CASSAKAVTGTTEAFF. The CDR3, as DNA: TGTGCCAGCAGCGCGAAAGCGGTTACAGGGACCACTGAAGCTTTCTTT.

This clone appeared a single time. The CDR3 reads CASSQEGHTHEQYF. DNA of the CDR3: TGTGCCAGCAGCCAAGAGGGACATACCCACGAGCAGTACTTC. V is TRBV3-1 (or the pseudogene TRBV3-2) and J is TRBJ2-7, with D maybe TRBD1 (6 bases). The V end was cut by 0 bases, the J end by 5 bases, with 11 bases between. Germline V lookup: CDR1 LGHDT, CDR2 YNNKEL (reference sequence). CDR3 length: 14 amino acids.

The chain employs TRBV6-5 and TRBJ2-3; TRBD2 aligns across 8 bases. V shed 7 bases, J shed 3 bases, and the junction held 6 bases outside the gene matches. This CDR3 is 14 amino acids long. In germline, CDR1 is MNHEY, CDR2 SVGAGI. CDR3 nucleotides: TGTGCCAGCACCACGGGAGGGAGAACAGATACGCAGTATTTT. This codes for CASTTGGRTDTQYF.

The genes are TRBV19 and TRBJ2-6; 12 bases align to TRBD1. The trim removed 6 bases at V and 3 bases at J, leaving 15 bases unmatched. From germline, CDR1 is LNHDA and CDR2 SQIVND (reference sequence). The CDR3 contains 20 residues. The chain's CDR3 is CASRLVRSGQGASGANVLTF. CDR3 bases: TGTGCCAGTAGGCTCGTCCGATCGGGACAGGGGGCAAGTGGGGCCAACGTCCTGACTTTC.

CDR3 residues: CASSFTGNNYGYTF. The CDR3 coding sequence is TGTGCCAGCAGTTTTACAGGGAACAACTATGGCTACACCTTC. The chain couples TRBV27 to TRBJ1-2; maybe TRBD1 (6 bases). Germline V gene lookup returns CDR1 MNHEY and CDR2 SMNVEV (reference sequence). The ends were cut back, 3 bases at V and 2 bases at J, with 10 bases in the middle. This CDR3 is built from 14 residues.

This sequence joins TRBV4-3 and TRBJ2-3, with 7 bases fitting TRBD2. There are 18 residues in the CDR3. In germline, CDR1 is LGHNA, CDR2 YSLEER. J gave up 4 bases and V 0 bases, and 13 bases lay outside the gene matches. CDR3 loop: CASSQDAPGSGNSDTQYF. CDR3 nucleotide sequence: TGCGCCAGCAGCCAAGATGCCCCCGGAAGCGGGAACTCAGATACGCAGTATTTT.

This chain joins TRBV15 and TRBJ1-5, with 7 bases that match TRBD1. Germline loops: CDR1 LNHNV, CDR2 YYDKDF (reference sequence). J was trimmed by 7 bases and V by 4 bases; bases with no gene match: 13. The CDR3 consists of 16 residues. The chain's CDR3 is CATSTGTVGITQPQHF. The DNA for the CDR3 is TGTGCCACCAGCACTGGGACAGTCGGGATCACGCAGCCCCAGCATTTT. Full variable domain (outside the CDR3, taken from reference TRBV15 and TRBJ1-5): DAMVIQNPRYQVTQFGKPVTLSCSQTLNHNVMYWYQQKSSQAPKLLFHYYDKDFNNEADTPDNFQSRRPNTSFCFLDIRSPGLGDTAMYLCATSTGTVGITQPQHFGDGTRLSIL.

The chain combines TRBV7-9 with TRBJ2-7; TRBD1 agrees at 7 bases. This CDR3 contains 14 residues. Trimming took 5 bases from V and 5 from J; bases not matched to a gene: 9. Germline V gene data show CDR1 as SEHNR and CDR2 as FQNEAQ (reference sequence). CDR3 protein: CASSPLDRDHEQYF. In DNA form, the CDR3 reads TGTGCCAGCAGCCCACTTGACAGGGACCACGAGCAGTACTTC.

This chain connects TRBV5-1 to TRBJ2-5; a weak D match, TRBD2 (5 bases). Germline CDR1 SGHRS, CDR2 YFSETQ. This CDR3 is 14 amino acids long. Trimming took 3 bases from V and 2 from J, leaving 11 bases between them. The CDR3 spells CASSWERRQETQYF. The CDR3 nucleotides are TGCGCCAGCAGCTGGGAACGGAGGCAAGAGACCCAGTACTTC.

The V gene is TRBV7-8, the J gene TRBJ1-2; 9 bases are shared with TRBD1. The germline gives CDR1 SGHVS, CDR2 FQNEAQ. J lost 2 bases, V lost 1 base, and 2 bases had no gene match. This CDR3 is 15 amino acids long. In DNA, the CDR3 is TGTGCCAGCAGCTTAGGGGGACAGGGAAACTATGGCTACACCTTC. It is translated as CASSLGGQGNYGYTF.

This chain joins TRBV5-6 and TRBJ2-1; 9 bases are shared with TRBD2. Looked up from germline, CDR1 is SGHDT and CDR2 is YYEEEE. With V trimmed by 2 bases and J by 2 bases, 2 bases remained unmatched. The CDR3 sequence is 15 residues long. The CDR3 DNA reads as TGTGCCAGCAGCTTTGCGGGAGGGCCCTACAATGAGCAGTTCTTC. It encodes CASSFAGGPYNEQFF.

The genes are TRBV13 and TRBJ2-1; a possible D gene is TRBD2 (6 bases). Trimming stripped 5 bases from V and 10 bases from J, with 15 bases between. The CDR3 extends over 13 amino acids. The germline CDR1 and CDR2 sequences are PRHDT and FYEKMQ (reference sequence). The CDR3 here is CASSPLGGGEQFF. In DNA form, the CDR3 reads TGTGCCAGCAGCCCCCTCGGGGGTGGAGAGCAGTTCTTC.

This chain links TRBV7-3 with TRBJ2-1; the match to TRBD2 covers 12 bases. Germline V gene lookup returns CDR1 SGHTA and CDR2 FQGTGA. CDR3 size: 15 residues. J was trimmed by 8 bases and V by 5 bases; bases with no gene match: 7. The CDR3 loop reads CASSPRTSGTYEQFF. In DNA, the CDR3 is TGTGCCAGCAGCCCCCGGACTAGCGGGACGTATGAGCAGTTCTTC. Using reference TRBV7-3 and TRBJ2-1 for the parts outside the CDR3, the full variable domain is GAGVSQTPSNKVTEKGKYVELRCDPISGHTALYWYRQSLGQGPEFLIYFQGTGAADDSGLPNDRFFAVRPEGSVSTLKIQRTERGDSAVYLCASSPRTSGTYEQFFGPGTRLTVL.

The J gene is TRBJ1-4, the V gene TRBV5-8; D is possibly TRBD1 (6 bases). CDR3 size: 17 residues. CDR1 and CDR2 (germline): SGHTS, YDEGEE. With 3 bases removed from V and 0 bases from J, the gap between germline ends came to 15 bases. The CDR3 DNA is TGTGCCAGCAGCTCAGGGGCAGGAGTTGCAACTAATGAAAAACTGTTTTTT. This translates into CASSSGAGVATNEKLFF.

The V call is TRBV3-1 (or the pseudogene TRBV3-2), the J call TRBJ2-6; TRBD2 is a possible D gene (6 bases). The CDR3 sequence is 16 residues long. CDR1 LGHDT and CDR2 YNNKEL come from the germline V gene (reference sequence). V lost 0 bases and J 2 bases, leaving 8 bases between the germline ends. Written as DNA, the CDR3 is TGTGCCAGCAGCCAAGAGTGGGGGGCTGGGGCCAACGTCCTGACTTTC. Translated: CASSQEWGAGANVLTF.

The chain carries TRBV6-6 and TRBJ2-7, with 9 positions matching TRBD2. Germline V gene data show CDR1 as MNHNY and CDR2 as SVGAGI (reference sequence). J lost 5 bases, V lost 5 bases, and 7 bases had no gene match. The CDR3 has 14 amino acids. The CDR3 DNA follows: TGTGCCAGCAGTCTGAGCGGGGGGAGAAACGAGCAGTACTTC. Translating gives CASSLSGGRNEQYF.

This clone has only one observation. The CDR3 loop reads CASSQDLRGYSPLHF. CDR3 in DNA: TGCGCCAGCAGCCAAGATTTAAGAGGGTATTCACCCCTCCACTTT. The chain combines TRBV4-1 with TRBJ1-6; no definite D call. Trimming took off 0 bases at V and 8 bases at J, with 11 bases between the two ends. Germline-derived CDR1 and CDR2 are MGHRA and YSYEKL. The CDR3 consists of 15 residues.

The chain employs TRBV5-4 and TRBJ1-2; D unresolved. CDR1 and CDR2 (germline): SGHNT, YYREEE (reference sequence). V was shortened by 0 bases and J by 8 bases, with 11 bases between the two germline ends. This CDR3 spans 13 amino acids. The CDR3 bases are TGTGCCAGCAGCTTGGCCGACATAGGCGGCTACACCTTC. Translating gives CASSLADIGGYTF.

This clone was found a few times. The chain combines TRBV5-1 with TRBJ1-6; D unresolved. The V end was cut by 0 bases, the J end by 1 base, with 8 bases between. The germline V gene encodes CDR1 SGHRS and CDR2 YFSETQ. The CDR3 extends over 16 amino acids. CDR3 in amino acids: CASSLEGGSYNSPLHF. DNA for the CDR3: TGCGCCAGCAGCTTGGAGGGAGGATCCTATAATTCACCCCTCCACTTT.